The clone carrying this TCR beta chain appeared a few times. The PCR made use of 60 Vbeta and 13 Jbeta primers. Data came from immunoSEQ multiplex PCR; TCRdb stores just in-frame clones and leaves some out. The sample lists roughly 100,000 clones, about a tenth seen once, with about 5% in the top ten. Trimming shortened V by 4 bases and J by 1 base, and 7 bases separated the two germline ends. Germline values: CDR1 SGHAT, CDR2 FQNNGV. This CDR3 contains 13 residues. This sample stems from a study of cytomegalovirus exposure and HLA in healthy donors. Study at large: Earlier findings included 90 million to 120 million unique TCR beta sequences obtained from about 170 million T cells.

The TCR was taken from a man aged 40-55 years in good health and CMV-seropositive. The sample comprised PBMCs. The chain links TRBV11-2 to TRBJ1-1; D is ambiguous. The CDR3 is CASSSSPNTEAFF. The CDR3 DNA sequence: TGTGCCAGCAGCTCCTCCCCGAACACTGAAGCTTTCTTT.